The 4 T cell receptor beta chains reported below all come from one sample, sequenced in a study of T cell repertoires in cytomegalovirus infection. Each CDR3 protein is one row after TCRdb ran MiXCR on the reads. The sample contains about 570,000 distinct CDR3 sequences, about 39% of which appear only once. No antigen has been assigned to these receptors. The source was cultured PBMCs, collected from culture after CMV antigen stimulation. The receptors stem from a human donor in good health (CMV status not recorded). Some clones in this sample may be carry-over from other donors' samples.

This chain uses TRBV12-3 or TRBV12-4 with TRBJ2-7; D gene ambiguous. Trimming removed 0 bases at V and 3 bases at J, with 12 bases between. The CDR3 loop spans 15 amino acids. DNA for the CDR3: TGTGCCAGCAGTTTAGCGCTGGGCAGACTCTACGAGCAGTACTTC. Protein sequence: CASSLALGRLYEQYF.

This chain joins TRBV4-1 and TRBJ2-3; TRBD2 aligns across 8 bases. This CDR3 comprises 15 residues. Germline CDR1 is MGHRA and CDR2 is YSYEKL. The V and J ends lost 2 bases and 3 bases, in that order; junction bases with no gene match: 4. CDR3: CASSQSSGRTDTQYF. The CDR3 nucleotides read TGCGCCAGCAGCCAATCAAGCGGGAGAACAGATACGCAGTATTTT.

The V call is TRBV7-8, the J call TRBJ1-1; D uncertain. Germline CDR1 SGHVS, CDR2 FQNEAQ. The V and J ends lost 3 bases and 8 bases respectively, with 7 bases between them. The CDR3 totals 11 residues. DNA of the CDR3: TGTGCCAGCAGCTTCTGGGAGGAAGCTTTCTTT. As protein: CASSFWEEAFF.

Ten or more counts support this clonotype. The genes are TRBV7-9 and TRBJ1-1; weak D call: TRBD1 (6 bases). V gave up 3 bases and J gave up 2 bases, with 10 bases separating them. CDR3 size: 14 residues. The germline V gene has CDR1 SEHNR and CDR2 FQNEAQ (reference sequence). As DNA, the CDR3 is TGTGCCAGCAGCTTCCGGGACACCAACACTGAAGCTTTCTTT. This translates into CASSFRDTNTEAFF.